These T cell receptor beta chains were read from a single sample in a study of shared clonotypes between healthy human individuals. Libraries were prepared by immunoSEQ multiplex PCR; TCRdb keeps only in-frame clonotypes and omits some of them. The table lists roughly 1,100,000 clones, about 77% of them singletons. The sample taken for sequencing was memory CD4+ T cells sorted from blood. These receptors were taken from a young man in good health. CDR3s include the opening cysteine and the closing phenylalanine or tryptophan. Each record gives: J gene, clone size, D gene, V gene, CDR3 DNA, CDR3 protein. D genes are given only for firm matches. Rows may omit the clone size; those that give it use once, few, many or a size class.

TRBJ2-7 | - | TRBD2 | TRBV7-7 | TGTGCTAGCAGCGCGGGACTAGCGGGGGGCGGGTACGAGCAGTACTTC | CASSAGLAGGGYEQYF
TRBJ1-1 | - | - | TRBV28 | TGTGCCAGCAGCCCCCCGGCACAGAACACTGAAGCTTTCTTT | CASSPPAQNTEAFF
TRBJ2-3 | - | - | TRBV6-6 | TGTGCCAGCAGTACCCGGAGGGGTCTCCCAGATACGCAGTATTTT | CASSTRRGLPDTQYF
TRBJ1-2 | - | - | TRBV19 | TGTGCCAGTACCTACCCAAGCGGACCGCTTGGCTACACCTTC | CASTYPSGPLGYTF
TRBJ1-6 | - | - | TRBV5-4 | TGTGCCAGCAGTCCGACTGCTCCTAATTCACCCCTCCACTTT | CASSPTAPNSPLHF
TRBJ1-3 | - | - | TRBV30 | TGTGCCTGGAGTCCGCCGACACAACCGTCTGGAAACACCATATATTTT | CAWSPPTQPSGNTIYF
TRBJ2-3 | - | TRBD2 | TRBV5-1 | TGCGCCAGCTTCCGGACTAGCGCCACAGATACGCAGTATTTT | CASFRTSATDTQYF
TRBJ1-1 | - | - | TRBV4-1 | TGCGCCAGCAGCCAAGAAATCCGGCGGTCGAACACTGAAGCTTTCTTT | CASSQEIRRSNTEAFF
TRBJ1-5 | once | - | TRBV21-1 | TGTGCCAGCGGAAACCACAATGGAGGAACTGAAGGGGGCAATCAGCCCCAGCATTTT | CASGNHNGGTEGGNQPQHF
TRBJ2-2 | - | - | TRBV6-1 | TGTGCCAGCATCCGGGGAACGAACACCGGGGAGCTGTTTTTT | CASIRGTNTGELFF
TRBJ2-1 | - | - | TRBV6-1 | TGTGCCAGCAGTGGATTAGCGGTCTCCTACAATGAGCAGTTCTTC | CASSGLAVSYNEQFF
TRBJ1-1 | few | - | TRBV7-2 | TGTGCCAGCAGCGGACACATGAACACTGAAGCTTTCTTT | CASSGHMNTEAFF
TRBJ1-2 | - | - | TRBV5-1 | TGCGCCAGCAGCGTACGGACAGACAACTATGGCTACACCTTC | CASSVRTDNYGYTF
TRBJ2-2 | - | - | TRBV7-9 | TGTGCCAGCAGCTTAGATTTGCCGCTTTCCGGGGAGCTGTTTTTT | CASSLDLPLSGELFF
TRBJ2-2 | once | - | TRBV5-1 | TGCGCCAGCACTTCTAGGCCAGGGACCACCGGGGAGCTGTTTTTT | CASTSRPGTTGELFF
TRBJ2-4 | - | TRBD2 | TRBV19 | TGTGCCAGTAGTATAGGACTAGCGGGGTATAAAAACATTCAGTACTTC | CASSIGLAGYKNIQYF